This paragraph reports one TCR beta chain. Antigen: not known. TCRdb used MiXCR to reprocess the 5' RACE reads, holding one entry per CDR3 protein. The table shows roughly 70,000 distinct CDR3 sequences, with 16% occurring only once. This record comes from a study of T-cell memory formation after mild COVID-19. Germline V gene sequence: CDR1 SEHNR, CDR2 FQNEAQ (reference sequence). The length of the CDR3 is 14 residues. J lost 3 bases, V lost 4 bases, and 3 bases had no gene match. Study-level points and caveats: The appearance of some responding clones in pre-infection memory suggested that cross-reactive memory joined.

The V and J genes are TRBV7-9 and TRBJ1-2; TRBD1 matches 9 bases. Sequenced: PBMCs or a T cell subset sorted from them (not recorded which). This TCR was recovered from an adult woman who had mild COVID-19 (a few samples of this study predate the infection). Cell type and time point are not known. Here the CDR3 reads CASSSTGGDYGYTF. The CDR3 DNA reads TGTGCCAGCAGCTCAACAGGGGGCGACTATGGCTACACCTTC.